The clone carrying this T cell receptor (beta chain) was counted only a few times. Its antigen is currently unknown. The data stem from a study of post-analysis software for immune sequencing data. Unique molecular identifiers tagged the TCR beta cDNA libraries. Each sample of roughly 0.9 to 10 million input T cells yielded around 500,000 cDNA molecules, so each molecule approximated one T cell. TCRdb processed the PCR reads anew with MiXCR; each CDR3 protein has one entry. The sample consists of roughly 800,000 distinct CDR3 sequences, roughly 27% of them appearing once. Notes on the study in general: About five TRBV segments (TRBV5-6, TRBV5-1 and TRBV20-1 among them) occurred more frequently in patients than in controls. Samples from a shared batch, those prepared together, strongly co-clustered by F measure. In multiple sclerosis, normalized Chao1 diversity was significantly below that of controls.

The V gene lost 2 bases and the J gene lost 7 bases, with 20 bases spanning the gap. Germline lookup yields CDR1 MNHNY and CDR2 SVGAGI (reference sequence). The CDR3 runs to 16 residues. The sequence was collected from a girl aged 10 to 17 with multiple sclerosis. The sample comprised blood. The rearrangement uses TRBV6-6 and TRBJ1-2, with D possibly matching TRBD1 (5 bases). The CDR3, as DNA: TGTGCCAGCAGTTACGCGGGGACCGACCTCGGGGGTGGCTACACCTTC. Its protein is CASSYAGTDLGGGYTF.